This paragraph covers one T cell receptor beta chain sequence. Study processing details: Amplified reference gene primers provided the basis for estimating nucleated cell counts. The repertoire was sequenced with immunoSEQ multiplex PCR; TCRdb's copy has only in-frame clones and lacks some. From that table come the V and J calls and clone size; the DNA was used to work out D and trimming. The profile shows approximately 170,000 clones, about 90% of them singletons. This sample is drawn from a study of blood T cell repertoires in COVID-19. Study-level background: The United States, Italy and Spain provided the acute and convalescent COVID-19 samples. From T cells, B-cell-depleted T cells, or PBMCs came the material, which was cDNA or gDNA.

The TCR comes from a woman in her 70s with acute or convalescent COVID-19. The source material was peripheral blood.

The CDR3 loop is CASSIGLASYNEQFF. Here the CDR3 DNA reads TGTGCCAGTAGTATTGGACTAGCCTCCTACAATGAGCAGTTCTTC. The chain recombines TRBV19 with TRBJ2-1, with 8 bases fitting TRBD2. With V trimmed by 3 bases and J by 0 bases, 1 base remained unmatched. The germline V gene encodes CDR1 LNHDA and CDR2 SQIVND (reference sequence). There are 15 residues in the CDR3.